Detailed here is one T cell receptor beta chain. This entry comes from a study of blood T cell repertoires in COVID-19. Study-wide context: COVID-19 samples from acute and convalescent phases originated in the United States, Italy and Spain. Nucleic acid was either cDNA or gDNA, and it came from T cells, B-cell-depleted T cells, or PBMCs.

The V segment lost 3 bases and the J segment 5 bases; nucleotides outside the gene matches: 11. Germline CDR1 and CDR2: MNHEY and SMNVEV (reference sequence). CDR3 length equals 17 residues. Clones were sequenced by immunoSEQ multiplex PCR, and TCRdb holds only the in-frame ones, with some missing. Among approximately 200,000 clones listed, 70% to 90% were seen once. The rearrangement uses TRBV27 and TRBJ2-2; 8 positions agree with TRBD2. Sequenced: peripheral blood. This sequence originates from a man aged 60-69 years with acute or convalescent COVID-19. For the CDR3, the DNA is TGTGCCAGCAGTTTGTTTACCGGGAGGGCCGATACCGGGGAGCTGTTTTTT. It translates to CASSLFTGRADTGELFF.